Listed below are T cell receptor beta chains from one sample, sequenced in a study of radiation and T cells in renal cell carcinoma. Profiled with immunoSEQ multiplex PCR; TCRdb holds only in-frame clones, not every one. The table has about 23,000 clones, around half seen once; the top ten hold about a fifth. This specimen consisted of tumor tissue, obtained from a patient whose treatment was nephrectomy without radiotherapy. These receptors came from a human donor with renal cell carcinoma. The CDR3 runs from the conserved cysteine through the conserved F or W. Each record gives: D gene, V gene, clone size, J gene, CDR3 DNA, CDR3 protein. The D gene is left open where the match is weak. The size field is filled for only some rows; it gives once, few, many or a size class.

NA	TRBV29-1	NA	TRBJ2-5	TGCAGCGCGTACGGGGGGCGGGGGGAGACCCAGTACTTC	CSAYGGRGETQYF
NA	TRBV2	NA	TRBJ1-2	TGTGCCAGCAGGCCAGGCGGCATTGGCTACACCTTC	CASRPGGIGYTF
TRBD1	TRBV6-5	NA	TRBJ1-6	TGTGCCAGCAGTTACTCAAATTGGGGACAGCTCCACTTT	CASSYSNWGQLHF
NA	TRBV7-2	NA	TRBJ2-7	TGTGCCAGCAGCGCCTACTCCTACGAGCAGTACTTC	CASSAYSYEQYF
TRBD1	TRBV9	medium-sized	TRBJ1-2	TGTGCCAGCAGATCGGGACAGGGGAACTATGGCTACACCTTC	CASRSGQGNYGYTF
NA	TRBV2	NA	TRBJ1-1	TGTGCCAGCAACAGGGCGAACACTGAAGCTTTCTTT	CASNRANTEAFF
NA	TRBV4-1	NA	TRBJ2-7	TGCGCCAGCAGCCAAGGGCCCGGGAGCTCCTACGAGCAGTACTTC	CASSQGPGSSYEQYF
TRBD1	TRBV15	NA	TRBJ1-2	TGTGCCACCAGCAGAGGACAGGGGGCGAACTATGGCTACACCTTC	CATSRGQGANYGYTF
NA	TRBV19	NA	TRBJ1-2	TGTGCCAGTAGTATTATCTACGGGGACTTCTATGGCTACACCTTC	CASSIIYGDFYGYTF
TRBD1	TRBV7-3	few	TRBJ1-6	TGTGCCAGCAGCCTCAGGGGGGCCGTTAATTCACCCCTCCACTTT	CASSLRGAVNSPLHF
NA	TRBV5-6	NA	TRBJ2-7	TGTGCCAGCAGCCTGGATTCCCTAAGGGCCTACGAGCAGTACTTC	CASSLDSLRAYEQYF
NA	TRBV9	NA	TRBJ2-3	TGTGCCAGCAGCCAACAGGGGTCGGGGGGAGATACGCAGTATTTT	CASSQQGSGGDTQYF
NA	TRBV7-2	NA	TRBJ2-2	TGTGCCAGCAGCTTATCCCAGGGCCCCGCCGGGGAGCTGTTTTTT	CASSLSQGPAGELFF
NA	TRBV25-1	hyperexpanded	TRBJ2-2	TGTGCCAGCAGGACACTGAACACCGGGGAGCTGTTTTTT	CASRTLNTGELFF
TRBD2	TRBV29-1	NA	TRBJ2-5	TGCAGCGTAGATACAGCGGGGGGCGGTGAGACCCAGTACTTC	CSVDTAGGGETQYF
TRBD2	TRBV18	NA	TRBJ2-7	TGTGCCAGCTCGTCGACTAGCGGCTCCTACGAGCAGTACTTC	CASSSTSGSYEQYF
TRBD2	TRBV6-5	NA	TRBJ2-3	TGTGCCAGCAGCCTAGCGGGGAGCACAGATACGCAGTATTTT	CASSLAGSTDTQYF
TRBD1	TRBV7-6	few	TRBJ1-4	TGTGCCAGCAGCTCGAGACAGGGAAGGGAAAAACTGTTTTTT	CASSSRQGREKLFF
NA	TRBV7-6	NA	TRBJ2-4	TGTGCCAGCAGCCCTCGTGGCTATGGCAAAAACATTCAGTACTTC	CASSPRGYGKNIQYF
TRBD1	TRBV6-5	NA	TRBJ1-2	TGTGCCAGCAGACGGACAGGGGGCTATGGCTACACCTTC	CASRRTGGYGYTF
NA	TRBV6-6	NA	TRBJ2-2	TGTGCCAGCACCCCCCAGTACACCGGGGAGCTGTTTTTT	CASTPQYTGELFF
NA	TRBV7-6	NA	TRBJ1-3	TGTGCCAGCAGCTCAGCTGGAAACACCATATATTTT	CASSSAGNTIYF
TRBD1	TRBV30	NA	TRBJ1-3	TGTGCCTGGGGCCGACAGGGAACTGGAAACACCATATATTTT	CAWGRQGTGNTIYF
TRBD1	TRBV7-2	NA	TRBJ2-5	TGTGCCAGCAGCTCGGGGACAGGACGCGAGACCCAGTACTTC	CASSSGTGRETQYF
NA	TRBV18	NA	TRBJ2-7	TGTGCCAGCTCACCGCATGACAGACCTTCCTACGAGCAGTACTTC	CASSPHDRPSYEQYF
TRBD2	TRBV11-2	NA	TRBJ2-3	TGTGCCAGCAGCGAAAGCGGGGGGTCCACAGATACGCAGTATTTT	CASSESGGSTDTQYF
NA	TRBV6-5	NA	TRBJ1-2	TGTGCCAGCAGTTACGACGATTTAAACTATGGCTACACCTTC	CASSYDDLNYGYTF
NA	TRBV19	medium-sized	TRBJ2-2	TGTGCCAGTAGACATCGCGGGACTAACACCGGGGAGCTGTTTTTT	CASRHRGTNTGELFF
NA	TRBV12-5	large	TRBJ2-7	TGTGCTAGTGGGACGATCAGTTTGAACGAGCAGTACTTC	CASGTISLNEQYF
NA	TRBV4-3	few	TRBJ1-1	TGCGCCAGCAGCCAAGATTTCGATGGGGGTCAGGGCGCTCGAGCTTTCTTT	CASSQDFDGGQGARAFF
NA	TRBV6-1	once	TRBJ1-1	TGTGCCAGCAGTGAAGTCCCACAGGGTGGGACTGAAGCTTTCTTT	CASSEVPQGGTEAFF
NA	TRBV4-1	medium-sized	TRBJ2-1	TGCGCCAGCAGCCAAGATAGTGGACACCAGCAGTTCTTC	CASSQDSGHQQFF
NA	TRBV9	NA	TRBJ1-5	TGTGCCAGCAGCGTAGGGTCAGGGGGCAATCAGCCCCAGCATTTT	CASSVGSGGNQPQHF
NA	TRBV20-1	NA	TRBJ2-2	TGCAGTGTCAAATATGGAGGGGAGCTGTTTTTT	CSVKYGGELFF
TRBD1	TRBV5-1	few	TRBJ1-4	TGCGCCAGCAGCACGGACAGGGGGTCTAATGAAAAACTGTTTTTT	CASSTDRGSNEKLFF
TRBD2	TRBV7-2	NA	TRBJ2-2	TGTGCCAGCAGCGCGGGGGGGCACCGGGAGCTGTTTTTT	CASSAGGHRELFF
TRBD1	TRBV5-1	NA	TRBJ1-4	TGCGCCAGCAGACCTACCTTGACAGGGACAAATGAAAAACTGTTTTTT	CASRPTLTGTNEKLFF
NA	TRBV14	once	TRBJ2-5	TGTGCCAGCAGGCAAACGGGACGGGGGGAGACCCAGTACTTC	CASRQTGRGETQYF
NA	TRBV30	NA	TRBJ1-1	TGTGCCTGGAGTGTGGGAGGTTTGACTGAAGCTTTCTTT	CAWSVGGLTEAFF
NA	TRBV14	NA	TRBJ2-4	TGTGCCAGCAGCCAATCCAAAAACATTCAGTACTTC	CASSQSKNIQYF
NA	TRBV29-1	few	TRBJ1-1	TGCAGCGTTGTCTTGACTGAAGCTTTCTTT	CSVVLTEAFF
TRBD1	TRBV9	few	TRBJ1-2	TGTGCCAGCAGCGGAAACACCGGGACAGGGGACGGCTACACCTTC	CASSGNTGTGDGYTF
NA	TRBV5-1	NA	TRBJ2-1	TGCGCCAGCAGCTTGAATACGGAGTACAATGAGCAGTTCTTC	CASSLNTEYNEQFF
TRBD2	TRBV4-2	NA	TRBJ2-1	TGTGCCAGCAGCCAAGAGCAGGCTAGCGGGGGTTTTAGTTCCTACAATGAGCAGTTCTTC	CASSQEQASGGFSSYNEQFF
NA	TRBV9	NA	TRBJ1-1	TGTGCCAGCAGCGTACTGGGGAACACTGAAGCTTTCTTT	CASSVLGNTEAFF